Presented here are 2 T cell receptor beta chains from one specimen sequenced in a study of PD-1 blockade in classical Hodgkin lymphoma. Relapses following autologous stem cell transplantation were seen in all patients, with brentuximab vedotin exposure varying. TCRdb keeps only in-frame clones here, not all; method: immunoSEQ multiplex PCR. The sample contains about 84,000 clones, about nine tenths of which appear only once. This specimen consisted of peripheral blood mononuclear cells (PBMCs), obtained at baseline. The receptors originated from a human donor with classical Hodgkin lymphoma.

This chain links TRBV6-5 with TRBJ1-2; D remains unclear. CDR1 and CDR2 (germline): MNHEY, SVGAGI. Trimming shortened V by 10 bases and J by 4 bases, and 10 bases separated the two germline ends. The CDR3 sequence is 11 residues long. The CDR3 sequence is CATQGPYGYTF. In nucleotides, the CDR3 is TGTGCCACACAAGGACCCTATGGCTACACCTTC.

This clone has only one observation. The chain employs TRBV28 and TRBJ2-7; 9 bases match TRBD2. Per germline, CDR1 MDHEN and CDR2 SYDVKM. The V segment lost 7 bases and the J segment 2 bases; nucleotides outside the gene matches: 6. The CDR3 has 14 amino acids. The CDR3 reads CASKRLADAYEQYF. The CDR3 DNA is TGTGCCAGCAAAAGACTAGCGGACGCCTACGAGCAGTACTTC.